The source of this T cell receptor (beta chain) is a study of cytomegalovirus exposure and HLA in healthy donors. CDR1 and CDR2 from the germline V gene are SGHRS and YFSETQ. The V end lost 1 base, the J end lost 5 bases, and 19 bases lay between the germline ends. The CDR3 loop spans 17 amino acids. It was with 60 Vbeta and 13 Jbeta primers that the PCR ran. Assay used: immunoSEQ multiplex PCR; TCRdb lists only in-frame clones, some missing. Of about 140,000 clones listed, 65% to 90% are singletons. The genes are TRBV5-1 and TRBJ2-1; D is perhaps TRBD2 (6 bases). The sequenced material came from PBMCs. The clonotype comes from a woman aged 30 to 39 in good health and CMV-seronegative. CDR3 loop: CASSLSGLAGRNNEQFF. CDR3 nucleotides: TGCGCCAGCAGCTTGTCGGGACTCGCGGGGCGTAACAATGAGCAGTTCTTC.